This T cell receptor (beta chain) was retrieved from a study of monozygotic twins with inflammatory bowel disease. Study-wide findings and caveats: No discrimination was achieved between different T cell subtypes.

For every sample, eight separate reactions were used to make cDNA. Each UMI harboured a 6-nucleotide sample barcode and was appended via template switching. Reanalyzing the 5' RACE reads, TCRdb keeps one entry per CDR3 protein, without DNA. This table lists some 300,000 distinct CDR3 sequences. About this clonotype itself: Its antigen is as yet unknown.

CDR3 size: 15 residues. The germline CDR1 and CDR2 sequences are SGHVS and FQNEAQ. The sequencing sample was made of blood. The clonotype originates from a human donor with ulcerative colitis or Crohn's disease, or a healthy co-twin of an affected twin (not recorded which). The chain combines TRBV7-8 with TRBJ2-1; as DNA is missing, the TRBD1 call by TCRdb cannot be tested. The CDR3 sequence: CASTSGTHRVDEQFF.